The 20 T cell receptor beta chains given below trace back to one sample, sequenced in a study of T cells in Graves' hyperthyroidism and ophthalmopathy. The TCR beta CDR3 regions underwent amplification using RNA transcripts as the source. First-round RT-PCR with HTBI primers amplified the TCR CDR3 region. TCRdb re-analysed the multiplex PCR reads in MiXCR, keeping a single row per CDR3 protein. The table shows 500,000 to 800,000 distinct CDR3 sequences, with 45% occurring only once. Sequencing input: peripheral blood or thyroid tissue (not recorded which). These receptors were taken from an adult man with Graves' disease, either hyperthyroidism or ophthalmopathy (not recorded which).

The CDR3 loop reads CASSIGTGSPYEQYF. As DNA, the CDR3 is TGTGCCAGTAGTATCGGGACAGGGAGCCCCTACGAGCAGTACTTC. The chain links TRBV19 to TRBJ2-7, with 9 nucleotides matching TRBD1. Germline CDR1 LNHDA, CDR2 SQIVND (reference sequence). V dropped 3 bases and J dropped 2; count of bases not matched to a gene: 5. CDR3 length: 15 residues.

The V call is TRBV5-8, the J call TRBJ1-2; 9 nucleotides line up with TRBD1. Germline trimming cut 4 bases from V and 7 bases from J; bases unmatched to any gene: 8. The CDR3 runs to 14 residues. The V gene's germline CDR1 is SGHTS and CDR2 YDEGEE. The CDR3 bases are TGTGCCAGCAGCCTCGGACAGGGGCTCGGTGGCTACACCTTC. It yields the protein CASSLGQGLGGYTF.

Turning to this clonotype: The junction does not match germline at one end; this may be a read error. The chain carries TRBV5-5 and TRBJ1-4, with D possibly being TRBD1 (6 bases). This CDR3 is built from 15 residues. The germline CDR1 and CDR2 sequences are SGHKS and YYEKEE (reference sequence). CDR3 DNA sequence: TGCGCCAGCAGCTACCAAGGACAGACAAATGAAAAACTGTTTTTT. It translates to CASSYQGQTNEKLFF.

The rearrangement uses TRBV2 and TRBJ1-5; D perhaps matches TRBD1 (5 bases). With 6 bases removed from V and 3 bases from J, the gap between germline ends came to 12 bases. Germline CDR1 and CDR2: SNHLY and FYNNEI. This CDR3 contains 14 residues. CDR3 nucleotide sequence: TGTGCCAGCAGAGGGAGGGGACTCAATCAGCCCCAGCATTTT. Its translation is CASRGRGLNQPQHF.

V usage is TRBV7-9 and J usage is TRBJ2-2; D not certain. Trimming took off 4 bases at V and 7 bases at J, with 7 bases between the two ends. The CDR3 length is 12 residues. Germline loops: CDR1 SEHNR, CDR2 FQNEAQ (reference sequence). In DNA, the CDR3 is TGTGCCAGCAGCTATCAGGTCGGGGAGCTGTTTTTT. Translating gives CASSYQVGELFF.

The chain has TRBV20-1 and TRBJ2-7; D perhaps matches TRBD1 (6 bases). The CDR3 is made up of 14 amino acids. V was shortened by 2 bases and J by 6 bases, with 17 bases between the two germline ends. The germline V gene has CDR1 DFQATT and CDR2 SNEGSKA (reference sequence). The CDR3 nucleotides are TGCAGTGCTAGATTCGGACAGACCATCGGCGAGCAGTACTTC. Translation gives CSARFGQTIGEQYF.

This clonotype has at least ten counts. The chain carries TRBV10-3 and TRBJ1-6; D remains unclear. Deletions cut 6 bases from V and 15 bases from J, with 18 bases between. Germline V gene lookup returns CDR1 ENHRY and CDR2 SYGVKD. The CDR3 loop spans 13 amino acids. As DNA, the CDR3 is TGTGCCATCAGCGACGGCGGGGTTCGGCTCCTCCACTTT. It translates to CAISDGGVRLLHF.

The gene calls are TRBV7-4 and TRBJ1-6; D gene uncertain. CDR1 and CDR2 from the germline V gene are SGHVT and SQSDAQ. Deletions cut 8 bases from V and 11 bases from J, with 7 bases between. The CDR3 contains 10 residues. This CDR3 reads CASRGAPLHF. The CDR3 DNA sequence: TGTGCCAGCCGCGGGGCACCCCTCCACTTT.

Many counts were recorded for this clonotype. The chain is built from TRBV20-1 and TRBJ1-2; D is ambiguous. This CDR3 has 12 amino acids. Germline CDR1 DFQATT, CDR2 SNEGSKA (reference sequence). Trimming pared 4 bases from V and 4 bases from J, leaving 10 bases between. The CDR3 region is CSANSAAYGYTF. The CDR3 DNA reads TGCAGTGCTAATAGCGCAGCCTATGGCTACACCTTC.

This clonotype has only a few counts. The rearrangement joins TRBV10-3 to TRBJ1-1; D possibly corresponds to TRBD1 (5 bases). This CDR3 has 13 amino acids. CDR1 and CDR2 from the germline V gene are ENHRY and SYGVKD. V was shortened by 10 bases and J by 1 base, with 13 bases between the two germline ends. CDR3 nucleotide sequence: TGTGCCAGTGGAAAGGGGCAGAACACTGAAGCTTTCTTT. As protein: CASGKGQNTEAFF.

The genes are TRBV3-1 and TRBJ1-1; D uncertain. V lost 8 bases to trimming and J lost 1 base, with 5 bases between them. The CDR3 has 11 amino acids. Germline loops: CDR1 LGHDT, CDR2 YNNKEL (reference sequence). The CDR3 bases are TGTGCCAGCGTTAGGAACACTGAAGCTTTCTTT. Its protein is CASVRNTEAFF.

The CDR3 spells CASTLGPGDYGYTF. CDR3 coding DNA: TGTGCCAGCACTTTAGGGCCAGGGGACTATGGCTACACCTTC. The J gene is TRBJ1-2, the V gene TRBV5-5; perhaps TRBD1 as D (6 bases). Germline assignment: CDR1 SGHKS and CDR2 YYEKEE (reference sequence). This CDR3 contains 14 residues. The V end lost 6 bases, the J end lost 3 bases, and 15 bases lay between the germline ends.

V usage is TRBV20-1 and J usage is TRBJ1-6; D gene ambiguous. The length of the CDR3 is 15 residues. V shed 6 bases and J shed 0 bases, with 12 bases lying between them. The germline gives CDR1 DFQATT, CDR2 SNEGSKA (reference sequence). The CDR3 spells CSAWKTTSYNSPLHF. The CDR3 DNA reads TGCAGTGCGTGGAAGACAACCTCCTATAATTCACCCCTCCACTTT.

In this sample, this clonotype turned up a few times. The CDR3 coding sequence is TGTGCCAGCAGCCAAGGGGGACTAAACGAGCAGTACTTC. Amino acid sequence: CASSQGGLNEQYF. The chain joins TRBV10-3 to TRBJ2-7; the D gene is possibly TRBD2 (7 bases). V was shortened by 10 bases and J by 5 bases, with 18 bases between the two germline ends. Germline CDR1 reads ENHRY; CDR2 reads SYGVKD. The CDR3 is 13 amino acids.

The genes are TRBV24-1 and TRBJ1-1, with D unresolved. V gave up 4 bases and J gave up 1 base, with 12 bases separating them. The CDR3 runs to 15 residues. Germline V gene data show CDR1 as KGHDR and CDR2 as SFDVKD. CDR3 sequence: CATSDSSVPNTEAFF. The CDR3 DNA sequence: TGTGCCACCAGTGACAGTTCGGTCCCGAACACTGAAGCTTTCTTT.

The V gene is TRBV29-1, the J gene TRBJ1-6; D is unresolved. V was pared by 4 bases and J by 6 bases, with 10 bases between. This CDR3 comprises 13 residues. CDR1 and CDR2 (germline): SQVTM, ANQGSEA. The CDR3 region has the DNA TGCAGCGTTGCCCCAGGAGCTAATTCACCCCTCCACTTT. Its protein is CSVAPGANSPLHF. Full variable domain (rest looked up from reference TRBV29-1 and TRBJ1-6): SAVISQKPSRDICQRGTSLTIQCQVDSQVTMMFWYRQQPGQSLTLIATANQGSEATYESGFVIDKFPISRPNLTFSTLTVSNMSPEDSSIYLCSVAPGANSPLHFGNGTRLTVT.

This clonotype was found many times. The genes are TRBV25-1 and TRBJ1-3; D ambiguous. The CDR3 runs 11 residues. Trimming removed 4 bases at V and 7 bases at J, with 5 bases between. Germline CDR1 MGHDK, CDR2 SYGVNS. In DNA form, the CDR3 reads TGTGCCAGCAGTGGACGCAACACCATATATTTT. Its translation: CASSGRNTIYF. Using reference TRBV25-1 and TRBJ1-3 for the parts outside the CDR3, the full variable domain is EADIYQTPRYLVIGTGKKITLECSQTMGHDKMYWYQQDPGMELHLIHYSYGVNSTEKGDLSSESTVSRIRTEHFPLTLESARPSHTSQYLCASSGRNTIYFGEGSWLTVV.

DNA of the CDR3: TGTGCCATCAGCAGCTTACAAAGCAATCAGCCCCAGCATTTT. Amino acids: CAISSLQSNQPQHF. This chain uses TRBV10-3 with TRBJ1-5; no clear D. Trimming removed 6 bases from V and 1 base from J, with 10 bases in between. This CDR3 has 14 residues. CDR1 and CDR2 from the germline V gene are ENHRY and SYGVKD.

This clonotype occurred a few times. The V call is TRBV12-3 or TRBV12-4, the J call TRBJ1-5, with 7 bases fitting TRBD1. The trim removed 2 bases at V and 0 bases at J, leaving 4 bases unmatched. The CDR3 spans 16 residues. The CDR3: CASSLRGPDSNQPQHF. The CDR3 DNA is TGTGCCAGCAGTTTAAGGGGGCCGGATAGCAATCAGCCCCAGCATTTT.

This clonotype was found a few times. This rearrangement joins TRBV7-3 to TRBJ2-7, with 8 nucleotides matching TRBD2. Germline V gene sequence: CDR1 SGHTA, CDR2 FQGTGA. V shed 6 bases, J shed 2 bases, and the junction held 9 bases outside the gene matches. The CDR3 consists of 15 residues. The CDR3 loop reads CASSLFGGGTYEQYF. The DNA of the CDR3 is TGTGCCAGCAGTCTGTTCGGGGGGGGTACCTACGAGCAGTACTTC.